The following is a T cell receptor beta chain sequence with its context. No antigen is known for it. There are no base qualities to consult, and no much larger clone falls within one base. Compared with germline, V lacks 5 bases and J lacks 2 bases; bases without a gene match: 5. The germline V gene (reference sequence) supplies CDR1 SEHNR and CDR2 FQNEAQ. Its CDR3 holds 15 amino acids, cysteine through phenylalanine. Just the 45-base CDR3 DNA is kept, in frame starting at base 1. The entry originates in a study of blood T cell repertoires in COVID-19 (dated by TCRdb to between 2020 and 2021). A note on the overall study: The collaborator samples originated in the United States, Italy and Spain and spanned the acute and convalescent phases of COVID-19. Samples were obtained from the ongoing ImmuneRACE study (first 160 participants) and from about 1,300 subjects provided by 6 global collaborators. Sample metadata almost always included a de-identified subject ID, COVID-19 status, age in years and sex. HLA class I and class II types, where available, came from metadata supplied by the sample provider rather than from assay-based typing. A freely available public database, intended as a resource for researchers studying the immune response to SARS-CoV-2, is where the repertoires were released. The prospective study material was composed of cDNA or gDNA derived from T cells, B-cell-depleted T cells, or PBMCs. The dataset comprised deeply sampled blood TCRbeta repertoires from subjects exposed to, actively infected with, or recovered from COVID-19. The paper as a whole reports these results and caveats: Clinical and demographic metadata were provided uncurated, with the amount varying by source and participant.

Collaborating institutions collected whole blood in K2EDTA tubes following their own protocols. For TCRbeta analysis, collaborators shipped samples as frozen whole blood, isolated PBMCs, or DNA extracted from either of those sample types. TCRbeta CDR3 regions were amplified from genomic DNA by means of the immunoSEQ Assay, a bias-controlled multiplex PCR. The authors' analysis ran thus. The number of nucleated cells in each sample was estimated by amplification of reference gene primers within the assay. To quantify the absolute abundance of each unique TCRbeta CDR3 rearrangement, sequence reads were collapsed and filtered. For each sample, productive Simpson clonality was calculated as the square root of Simpson's diversity index over productive rearrangements. TCRdb limited this immuneACCESS table to in-frame rearrangements with V and J called. A share of clones is missing; checked studies link under half to unresolved V genes, and the rest is unexplained. V and J calls and clone size are copied from that table; D and trimming were computed from the DNA. The sample contains under 80,000 clones, approximately 80% of them found a single time. Of the sample, 5.5% to 7.5% falls within the top ten clones.

The receptor was isolated from a woman aged 60-75 years with acute or convalescent COVID-19. Sequences were obtained from peripheral blood. The V and J genes are TRBV7-9 and TRBJ1-5; 8 nucleotides in the junction match TRBD1. CDR3 loop: CASSATGDGNQPQHF. Here is the DNA: TGTGCCAGCAGCGCGACAGGGGACGGCAATCAGCCCCAGCATTTT. Supplemented by the reference TRBV7-9 and TRBJ1-5 proteins around the CDR3, the complete variable domain is DTGVSQNPRHKITKRGQNVTFRCDPISEHNRLYWYRQTLGQGPEFLTYFQNEAQLEKSRLLSDRFSAERPKGSFSTLEIQRTEQGDSAMYLCASSATGDGNQPQHFGDGTRLSIL.